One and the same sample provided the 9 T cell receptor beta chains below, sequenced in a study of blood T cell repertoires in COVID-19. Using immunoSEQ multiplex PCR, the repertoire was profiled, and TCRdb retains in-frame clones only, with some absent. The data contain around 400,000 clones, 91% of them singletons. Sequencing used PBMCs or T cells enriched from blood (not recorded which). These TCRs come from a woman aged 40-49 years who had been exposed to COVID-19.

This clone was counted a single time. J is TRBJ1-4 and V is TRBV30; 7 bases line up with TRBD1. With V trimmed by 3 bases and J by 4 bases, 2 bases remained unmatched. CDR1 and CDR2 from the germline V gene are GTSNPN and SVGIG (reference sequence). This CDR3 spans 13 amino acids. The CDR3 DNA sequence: TGTGCCTGGAGGGGACAGTTTAATGAAAAACTGTTTTTT. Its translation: CAWRGQFNEKLFF.

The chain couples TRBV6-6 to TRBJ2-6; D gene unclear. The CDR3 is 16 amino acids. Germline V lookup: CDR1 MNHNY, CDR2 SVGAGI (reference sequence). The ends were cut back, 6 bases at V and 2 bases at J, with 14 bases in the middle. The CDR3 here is CASSPSGRTGANVLTF. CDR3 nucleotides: TGTGCCAGCAGCCCTAGTGGTCGTACTGGGGCCAACGTCCTGACTTTC.

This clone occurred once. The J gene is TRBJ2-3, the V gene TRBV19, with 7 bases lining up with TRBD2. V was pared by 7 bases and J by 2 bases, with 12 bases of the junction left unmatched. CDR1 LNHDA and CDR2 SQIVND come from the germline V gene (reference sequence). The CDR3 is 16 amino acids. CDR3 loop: CASTQRASGSTDTQYF. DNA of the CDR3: TGTGCCAGTACTCAAAGGGCTAGCGGATCCACAGATACGCAGTATTTT. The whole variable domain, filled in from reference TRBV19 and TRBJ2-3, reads DGGITQSPKYLFRKEGQNVTLSCEQNLNHDAMYWYRQDPGQGLRLIYYSQIVNDFQKGDIAEGYSVSREKKESFPLTVTSAQKNPTAFYLCASTQRASGSTDTQYFGPGTRLTVL.

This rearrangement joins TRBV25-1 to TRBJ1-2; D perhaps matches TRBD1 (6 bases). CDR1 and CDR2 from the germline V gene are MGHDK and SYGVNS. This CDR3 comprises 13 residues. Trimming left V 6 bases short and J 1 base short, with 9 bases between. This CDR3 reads CASRKDSNYGYTF. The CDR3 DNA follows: TGTGCCAGCAGAAAGGACAGTAACTATGGCTACACCTTC.

Here the CDR3 reads CAWSQGAPSGELFF. CDR3 DNA sequence: TGTGCCTGGAGTCAGGGGGCGCCGTCCGGGGAGCTGTTTTTT. The chain links TRBV30 to TRBJ2-2; 8 positions agree with TRBD1. Trimming took 2 bases from V and 6 from J; bases not matched to a gene: 5. The CDR3 is 14 amino acids. CDR1 is GTSNPN, CDR2 SVGIG, per germline (reference sequence).

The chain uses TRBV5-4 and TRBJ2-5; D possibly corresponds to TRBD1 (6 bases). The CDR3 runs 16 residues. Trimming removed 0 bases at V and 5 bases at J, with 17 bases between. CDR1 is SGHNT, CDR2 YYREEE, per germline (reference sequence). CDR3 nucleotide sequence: TGTGCCAGCAGCTTGGCCCGTCGGACAGCCCGGGAGACCCAGTACTTC. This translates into CASSLARRTARETQYF.

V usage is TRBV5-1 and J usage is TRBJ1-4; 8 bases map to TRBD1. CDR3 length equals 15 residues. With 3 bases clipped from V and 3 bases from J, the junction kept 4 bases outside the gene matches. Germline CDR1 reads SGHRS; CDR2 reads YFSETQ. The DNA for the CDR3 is TGCGCCAGCAGCTCGACAGGGGCTCCTAATGAAAAACTGTTTTTT. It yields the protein CASSSTGAPNEKLFF.

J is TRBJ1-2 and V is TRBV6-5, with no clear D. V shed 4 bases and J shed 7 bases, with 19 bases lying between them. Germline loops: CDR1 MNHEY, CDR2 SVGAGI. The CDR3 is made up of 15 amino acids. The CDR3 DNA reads TGTGCCAGCAGTTCGAGGGTCAGGCCGCCTGGTGGCTACACCTTC. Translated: CASSSRVRPPGGYTF.

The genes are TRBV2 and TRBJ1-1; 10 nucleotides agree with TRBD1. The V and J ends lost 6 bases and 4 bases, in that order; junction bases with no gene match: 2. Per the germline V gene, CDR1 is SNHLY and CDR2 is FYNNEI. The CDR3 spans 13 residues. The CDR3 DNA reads TGTGCCAGCAGGGGGGACAGGGGCACTGAAGCTTTCTTT. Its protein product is CASRGDRGTEAFF. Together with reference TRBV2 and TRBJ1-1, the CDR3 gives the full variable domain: EPEVTQTPSHQVTQMGQEVILRCVPISNHLYFYWYRQILGQKVEFLVSFYNNEISEKSEIFDDQFSVERPDGSNFTLKIRSTKLEDSAMYFCASRGDRGTEAFFGQGTRLTVV.